This T cell receptor beta chain was documented in a study of blood T cell repertoires in COVID-19. Study background: The study drew acute and convalescent COVID-19 samples from the United States, Italy and Spain. From T cells, B-cell-depleted T cells, or PBMCs came the material, which was cDNA or gDNA.

CDR3 length: 14 amino acids. V was cut by 6 bases and J by 4 bases, with 13 bases left in between. Germline V gene data show CDR1 as SGHAT and CDR2 as FQNNGV. Only in-frame clones appear in the TCRdb table, and some are missing; sequencing was by immunoSEQ multiplex PCR. The data hold 75,000 to 100,000 clones, with 88% observed a single time. This chain links TRBV11-2 with TRBJ2-1; D call uncertain. Input material: peripheral blood. This sequence originates from a man aged 65 to 85 with acute or convalescent COVID-19. CDR3 protein: CASRRTDPYNEQFF. DNA of the CDR3: TGTGCCAGCAGACGCACAGACCCTTACAATGAGCAGTTCTTC.